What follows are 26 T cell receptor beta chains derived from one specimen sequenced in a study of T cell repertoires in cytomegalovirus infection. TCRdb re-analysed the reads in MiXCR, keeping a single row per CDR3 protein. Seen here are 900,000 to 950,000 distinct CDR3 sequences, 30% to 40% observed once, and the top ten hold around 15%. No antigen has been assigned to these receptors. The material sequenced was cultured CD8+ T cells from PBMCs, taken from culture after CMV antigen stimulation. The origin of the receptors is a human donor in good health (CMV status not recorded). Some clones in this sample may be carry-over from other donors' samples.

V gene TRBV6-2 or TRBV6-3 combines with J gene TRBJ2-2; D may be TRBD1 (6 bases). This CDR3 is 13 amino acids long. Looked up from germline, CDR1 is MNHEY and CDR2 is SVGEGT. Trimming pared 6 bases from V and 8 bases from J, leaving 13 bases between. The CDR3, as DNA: TGTGCCAGCAGCTCTGGGGGCGAGGGGGAGCTGTTTTTT. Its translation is CASSSGGEGELFF.

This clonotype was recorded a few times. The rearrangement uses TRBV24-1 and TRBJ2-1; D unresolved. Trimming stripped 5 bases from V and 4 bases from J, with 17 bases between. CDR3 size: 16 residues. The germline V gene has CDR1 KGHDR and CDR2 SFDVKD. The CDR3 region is CATSARSHQHYNEQFF. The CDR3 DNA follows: TGTGCCACCAGTGCTAGATCCCACCAACATTACAATGAGCAGTTCTTC.

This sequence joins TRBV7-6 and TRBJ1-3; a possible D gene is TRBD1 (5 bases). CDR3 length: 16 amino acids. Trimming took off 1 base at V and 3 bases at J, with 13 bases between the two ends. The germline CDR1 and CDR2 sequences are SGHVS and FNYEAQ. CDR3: CASSLGGQGSGNTIYF. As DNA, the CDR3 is TGTGCCAGCAGCTTAGGAGGGCAGGGCAGTGGAAACACCATATATTTT.

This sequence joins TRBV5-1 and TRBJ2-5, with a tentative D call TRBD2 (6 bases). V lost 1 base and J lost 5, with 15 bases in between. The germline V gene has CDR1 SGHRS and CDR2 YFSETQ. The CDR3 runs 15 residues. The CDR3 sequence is CASSLIERAGETQYF. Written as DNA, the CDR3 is TGCGCCAGCAGCTTGATCGAAAGGGCGGGGGAGACCCAGTACTTC. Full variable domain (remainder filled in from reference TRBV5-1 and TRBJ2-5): KAGVTQTPRYLIKTRGQQVTLSCSPISGHRSVSWYQQTPGQGLQFLFEYFSETQRNKGNFPGRFSGRQFSNSRSEMNVSTLELGDSALYLCASSLIERAGETQYFGPGTRLLVL.

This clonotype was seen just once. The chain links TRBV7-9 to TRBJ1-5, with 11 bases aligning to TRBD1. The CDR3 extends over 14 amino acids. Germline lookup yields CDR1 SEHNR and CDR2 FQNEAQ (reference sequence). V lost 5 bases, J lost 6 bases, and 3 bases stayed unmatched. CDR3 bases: TGTGCCAGCAGCGGACAGGGGGCGTTTCAGCCCCAGCATTTT. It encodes CASSGQGAFQPQHF.

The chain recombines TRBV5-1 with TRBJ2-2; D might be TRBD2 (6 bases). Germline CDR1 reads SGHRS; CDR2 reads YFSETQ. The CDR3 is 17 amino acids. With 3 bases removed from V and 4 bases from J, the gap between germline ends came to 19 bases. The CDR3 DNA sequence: TGCGCCAGCAGCTCACGAGGGGACTTTATCGTCACCGGGGAGCTGTTTTTT. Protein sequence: CASSSRGDFIVTGELFF.

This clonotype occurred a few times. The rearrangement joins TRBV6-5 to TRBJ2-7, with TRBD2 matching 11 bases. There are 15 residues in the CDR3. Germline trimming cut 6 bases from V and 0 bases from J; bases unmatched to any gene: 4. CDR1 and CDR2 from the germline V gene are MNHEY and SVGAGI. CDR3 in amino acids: CASSSGTSGSYEQYF. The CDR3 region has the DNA TGTGCCAGCAGCTCCGGGACTAGCGGCTCCTACGAGCAGTACTTC.

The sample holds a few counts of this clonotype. CDR3 residues: CASSSEGTHLAKNIQYF. The CDR3 DNA follows: TGTGCCAGCAGCTCCGAGGGAACGCATTTAGCCAAAAACATTCAGTACTTC. The V call is TRBV7-2, the J call TRBJ2-4, with D perhaps TRBD2 (5 bases). V dropped 4 bases and J dropped 0 bases, with 16 bases sitting between them. Germline CDR1 reads SGHTA; CDR2 reads FQGNSA. The CDR3 has 17 residues.

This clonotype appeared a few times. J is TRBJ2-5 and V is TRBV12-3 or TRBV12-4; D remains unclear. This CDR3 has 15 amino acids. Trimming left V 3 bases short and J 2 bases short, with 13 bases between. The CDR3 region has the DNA TGTGCCAGCAGTTTTACCGAGAGTTCACAAGAGACCCAGTACTTC. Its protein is CASSFTESSQETQYF.

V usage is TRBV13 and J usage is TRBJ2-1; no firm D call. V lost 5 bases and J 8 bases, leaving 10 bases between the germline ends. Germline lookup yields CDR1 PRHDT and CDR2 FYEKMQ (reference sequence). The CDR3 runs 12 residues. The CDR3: CASSPHPYEQFF. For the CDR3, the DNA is TGTGCCAGCAGCCCCCACCCGTATGAGCAGTTCTTC. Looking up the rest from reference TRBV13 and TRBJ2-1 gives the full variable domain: AAGVIQSPRHLIKEKRETATLKCYPIPRHDTVYWYQQGPGQDPQFLISFYEKMQSDKGSIPDRFSAQQFSDYHSELNMSSLELGDSALYFCASSPHPYEQFFGPGTRLTVL.

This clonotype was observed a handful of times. This CDR3 reads CASRGFGGFDEQFF. CDR3 nucleotides: TGTGCCAGCAGAGGGTTTGGTGGATTCGATGAGCAGTTCTTC. The chain joins TRBV2 to TRBJ2-1, with D hard to call. This CDR3 region has 14 residues. Germline loops: CDR1 SNHLY, CDR2 FYNNEI. The V and J ends lost 6 bases and 8 bases respectively, with 17 bases between them.

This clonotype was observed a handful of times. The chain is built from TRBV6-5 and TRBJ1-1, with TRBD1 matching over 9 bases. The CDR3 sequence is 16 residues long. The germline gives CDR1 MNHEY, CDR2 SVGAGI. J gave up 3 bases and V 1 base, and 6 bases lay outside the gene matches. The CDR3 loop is CASSYFGTGIDTEAFF. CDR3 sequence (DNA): TGTGCCAGCAGTTACTTCGGGACAGGGATTGACACTGAAGCTTTCTTT.

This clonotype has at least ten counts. CDR3 in amino acids: CASSLVVGWGQGPSGYGYTF. CDR3 coding DNA: TGTGCCAGCAGCTTAGTCGTAGGGTGGGGACAGGGACCTAGTGGATATGGCTACACCTTC. This rearrangement joins TRBV7-2 to TRBJ1-2, with 9 bases that match TRBD1. The CDR3 contains 20 residues. Losses at the gene ends were 1 base for V and 5 bases for J; bases not matched to a gene: 20. CDR1 and CDR2 (germline): SGHTA, FQGNSA.

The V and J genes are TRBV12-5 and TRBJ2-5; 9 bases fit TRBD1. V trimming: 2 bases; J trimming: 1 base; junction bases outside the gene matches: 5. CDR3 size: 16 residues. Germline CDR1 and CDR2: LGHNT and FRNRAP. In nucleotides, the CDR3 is TGTGCTAGTGGTTTGAGGGGGACAGGGTTCCAAGAGACCCAGTACTTC. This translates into CASGLRGTGFQETQYF.

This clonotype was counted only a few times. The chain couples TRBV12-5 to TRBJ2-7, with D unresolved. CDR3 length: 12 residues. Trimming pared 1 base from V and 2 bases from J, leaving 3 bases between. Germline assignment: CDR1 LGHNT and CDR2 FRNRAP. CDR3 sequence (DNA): TGTGCTAGTGGTTTGGCTCCCTACGAGCAGTACTTC. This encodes CASGLAPYEQYF.

Here the CDR3 DNA reads TGCGCCAGCAGCCAGAGGACACCGGGACAGGGGGCCTCTGGGGCCAACGTCCTGACTTTC. It yields the protein CASSQRTPGQGASGANVLTF. This sequence joins TRBV4-1 and TRBJ2-6; TRBD1 agrees at 12 bases. From germline, CDR1 is MGHRA and CDR2 YSYEKL. Unmatched junction bases numbered 9, after V lost 3 bases and J lost 0 bases. The CDR3 runs to 20 residues.

DNA for the CDR3: TGTGCCAGCAGCCAGGTAGTTGACGGGTATAGCAATCAGCCCCAGCATTTT. It yields the protein CASSQVVDGYSNQPQHF. The chain links TRBV4-2 to TRBJ1-5; D is ambiguous. Germline V gene lookup returns CDR1 LGHNA and CDR2 YNFKEQ. Trimming stripped 3 bases from V and 0 bases from J, with 15 bases between. The CDR3 has 17 residues.

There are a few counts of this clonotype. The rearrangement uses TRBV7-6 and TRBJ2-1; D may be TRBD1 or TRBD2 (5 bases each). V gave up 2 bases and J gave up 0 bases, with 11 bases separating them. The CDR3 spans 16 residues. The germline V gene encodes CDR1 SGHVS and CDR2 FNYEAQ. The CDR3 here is CASSLSEGSSYNEQFF. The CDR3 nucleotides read TGTGCCAGCAGCTTATCCGAGGGGAGCTCCTACAATGAGCAGTTCTTC.

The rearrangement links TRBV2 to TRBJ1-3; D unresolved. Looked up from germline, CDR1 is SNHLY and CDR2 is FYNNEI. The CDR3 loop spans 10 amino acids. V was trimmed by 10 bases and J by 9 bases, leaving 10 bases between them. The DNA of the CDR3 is TGTGCCACGCTGAGCGGCACCATATATTTT. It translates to CATLSGTIYF. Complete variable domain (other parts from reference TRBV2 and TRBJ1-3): EPEVTQTPSHQVTQMGQEVILRCVPISNHLYFYWYRQILGQKVEFLVSFYNNEISEKSEIFDDQFSVERPDGSNFTLKIRSTKLEDSAMYFCATLSGTIYFGEGSWLTVV.

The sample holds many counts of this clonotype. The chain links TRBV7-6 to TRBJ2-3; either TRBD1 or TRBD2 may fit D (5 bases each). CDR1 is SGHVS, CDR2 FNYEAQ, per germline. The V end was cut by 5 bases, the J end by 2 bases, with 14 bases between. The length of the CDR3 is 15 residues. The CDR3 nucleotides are TGTGCCAGCAGCCTCAGCGAGGGGATCACAGATACGCAGTATTTT. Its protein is CASSLSEGITDTQYF.

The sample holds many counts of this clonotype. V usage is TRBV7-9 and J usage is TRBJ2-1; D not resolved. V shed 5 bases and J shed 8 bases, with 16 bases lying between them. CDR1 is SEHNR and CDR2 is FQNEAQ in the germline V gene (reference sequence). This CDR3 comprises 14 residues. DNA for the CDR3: TGTGCCAGCAGCACCGACCCCCAAGGAGATGAGCAGTTCTTC. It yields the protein CASSTDPQGDEQFF.

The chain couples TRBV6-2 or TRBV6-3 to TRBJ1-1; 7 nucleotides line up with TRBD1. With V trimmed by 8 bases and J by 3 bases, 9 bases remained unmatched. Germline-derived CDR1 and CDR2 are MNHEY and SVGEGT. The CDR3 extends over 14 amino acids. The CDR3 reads CASSQGMADTEAFF. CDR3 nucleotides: TGTGCCAGCTCACAGGGGATGGCGGACACTGAAGCTTTCTTT.

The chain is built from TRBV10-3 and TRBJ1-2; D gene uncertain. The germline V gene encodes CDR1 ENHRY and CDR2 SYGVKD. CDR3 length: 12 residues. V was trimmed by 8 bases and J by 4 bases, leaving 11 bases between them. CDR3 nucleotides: TGTGCCATCTTTAAGGACGTCTATGGCTACACCTTC. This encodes CAIFKDVYGYTF.

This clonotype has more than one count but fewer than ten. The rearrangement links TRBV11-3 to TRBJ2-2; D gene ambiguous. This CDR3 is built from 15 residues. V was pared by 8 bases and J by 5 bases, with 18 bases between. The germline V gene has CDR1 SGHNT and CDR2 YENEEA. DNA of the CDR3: TGTGCCAGCCAAGGTGAAGCCCGCTCAACCGGGGAGCTGTTTTTT. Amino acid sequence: CASQGEARSTGELFF.

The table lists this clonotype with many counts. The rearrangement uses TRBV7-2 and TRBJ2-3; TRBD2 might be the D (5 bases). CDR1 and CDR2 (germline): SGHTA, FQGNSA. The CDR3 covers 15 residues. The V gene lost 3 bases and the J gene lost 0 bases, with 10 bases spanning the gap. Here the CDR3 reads CASSLDGVSTDTQYF. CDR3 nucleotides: TGTGCCAGCAGCTTGGACGGGGTGAGCACAGATACGCAGTATTTT.

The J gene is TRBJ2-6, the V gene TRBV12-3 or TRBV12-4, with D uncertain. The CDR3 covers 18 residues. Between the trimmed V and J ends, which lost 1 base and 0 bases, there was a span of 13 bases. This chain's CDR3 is CASSLVVSLGSGANVLTF. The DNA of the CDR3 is TGTGCCAGCAGTTTAGTAGTCAGCTTAGGCTCTGGGGCCAACGTCCTGACTTTC.